This TCR beta chain came from a study of cytomegalovirus exposure and HLA in healthy donors. Use of 60 Vbeta and 13 Jbeta primers characterized the PCR. Libraries were prepared by immunoSEQ multiplex PCR; TCRdb keeps only in-frame clonotypes and omits some of them. The sample holds around 75,000 clones. CDR1 MNHNS and CDR2 SASEGT come from the germline V gene. The V and J ends lost 4 bases and 7 bases respectively, with 7 bases between them. The CDR3 spans 12 residues. Sequenced material: PBMCs. This clonotype originated in a man aged 50-60 years in good health and CMV-seropositive. The J gene is TRBJ2-2, the V gene TRBV6-1; D unresolved. CDR3: CASSVSVGELFF. The CDR3 nucleotides read TGTGCCAGCAGTGTATCTGTCGGGGAGCTGTTTTTT.